This is a list of T cell receptor beta chains from one sample in a study of T cells expressing NK-cell markers. TCRdb re-called the 5' RACE reads and shows each CDR3 protein once, DNA omitted. The sample totals about 390,000 distinct CDR3 sequences. Sequenced sample: blood T cells: a sorted CD56 or NKG2C T cell subset, CD4+ or CD8+ T cells, or bulk PBMC T cells (not recorded which). These receptor sequences come from a woman between 45 and 60 years old in good health. The CDR3 runs from the conserved cysteine through the conserved F or W. Each record gives: J gene, V gene, CDR3 protein.

j_call: TRBJ2-3; v_call: TRBV3-1; cdr3_aa: CASSPGLGRDTQYF
j_call: TRBJ2-1; v_call: TRBV7-6; cdr3_aa: CASSQLTGLAQKSSYNEQFF
j_call: TRBJ1-6; v_call: TRBV12-3/TRBV12-4; cdr3_aa: CASLAGQGESPLHF
j_call: TRBJ2-7; v_call: TRBV20-1; cdr3_aa: CSARTGYGYEQYF
j_call: TRBJ2-3; v_call: TRBV4-1; cdr3_aa: CASSQPTRSGDTQYF
j_call: TRBJ1-5; v_call: TRBV12-5; cdr3_aa: CASGLGTGLRPQHF
j_call: TRBJ2-7; v_call: TRBV25-1; cdr3_aa: CASSDRDSLGEQYF
j_call: TRBJ2-1; v_call: TRBV7-8; cdr3_aa: CASSLNPGQGENEQFF
j_call: TRBJ2-6; v_call: TRBV27; cdr3_aa: CASKSLAAVSSGANVLTF
j_call: TRBJ2-1; v_call: TRBV11-2; cdr3_aa: CASSSWALAEFF
j_call: TRBJ1-4; v_call: TRBV7-2; cdr3_aa: CASSPRGNEKLFF
j_call: TRBJ2-7; v_call: TRBV4-1; cdr3_aa: CASSQEGTRLTYEQYF
j_call: TRBJ1-2; v_call: TRBV27; cdr3_aa: CASSYTSQGTYGYTF
j_call: TRBJ2-2; v_call: TRBV20-1; cdr3_aa: CSARDVRVNTGELFF
j_call: TRBJ2-7; v_call: TRBV15; cdr3_aa: CATSRFGYEQYF
j_call: TRBJ2-5; v_call: TRBV3-1; cdr3_aa: CASSPWTGGIEETQYF
j_call: TRBJ2-3; v_call: TRBV20-1; cdr3_aa: CSVPSGRAISDTQYF
j_call: TRBJ2-1; v_call: TRBV24-1; cdr3_aa: CAAAQRFNEQFF
j_call: TRBJ2-7; v_call: TRBV4-1; cdr3_aa: CASSPPRLPEANVYSYEQYF
j_call: TRBJ2-5; v_call: TRBV7-9; cdr3_aa: CASSLGYLGTQYF
j_call: TRBJ2-1; v_call: TRBV20-1; cdr3_aa: CSASGQGLSTNEQFF
j_call: TRBJ1-4; v_call: TRBV11-2; cdr3_aa: CASSYGIAATNEKLFF
j_call: TRBJ2-2; v_call: TRBV7-9; cdr3_aa: CASSPSTGLSTGELFF
j_call: TRBJ2-3; v_call: TRBV14; cdr3_aa: CASSEWPGRGRTDTQYF
j_call: TRBJ2-3; v_call: TRBV5-4; cdr3_aa: CASSAARDTQYF
j_call: TRBJ2-3; v_call: TRBV12-3/TRBV12-4; cdr3_aa: CASSLGLGDTQYF